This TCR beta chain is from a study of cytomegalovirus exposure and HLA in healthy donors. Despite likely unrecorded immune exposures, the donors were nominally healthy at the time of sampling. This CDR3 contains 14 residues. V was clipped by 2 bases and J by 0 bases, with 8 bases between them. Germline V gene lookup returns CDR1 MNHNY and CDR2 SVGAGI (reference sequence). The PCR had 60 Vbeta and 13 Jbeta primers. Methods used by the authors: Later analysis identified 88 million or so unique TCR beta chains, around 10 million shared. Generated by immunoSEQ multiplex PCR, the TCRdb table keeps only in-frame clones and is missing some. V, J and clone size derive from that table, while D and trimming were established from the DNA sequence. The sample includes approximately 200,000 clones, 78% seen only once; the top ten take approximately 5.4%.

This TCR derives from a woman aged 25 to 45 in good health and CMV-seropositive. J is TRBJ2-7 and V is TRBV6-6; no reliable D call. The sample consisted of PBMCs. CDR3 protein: CASSYPEASYEQYF. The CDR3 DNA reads TGTGCCAGCAGTTACCCCGAGGCCTCCTACGAGCAGTACTTC.